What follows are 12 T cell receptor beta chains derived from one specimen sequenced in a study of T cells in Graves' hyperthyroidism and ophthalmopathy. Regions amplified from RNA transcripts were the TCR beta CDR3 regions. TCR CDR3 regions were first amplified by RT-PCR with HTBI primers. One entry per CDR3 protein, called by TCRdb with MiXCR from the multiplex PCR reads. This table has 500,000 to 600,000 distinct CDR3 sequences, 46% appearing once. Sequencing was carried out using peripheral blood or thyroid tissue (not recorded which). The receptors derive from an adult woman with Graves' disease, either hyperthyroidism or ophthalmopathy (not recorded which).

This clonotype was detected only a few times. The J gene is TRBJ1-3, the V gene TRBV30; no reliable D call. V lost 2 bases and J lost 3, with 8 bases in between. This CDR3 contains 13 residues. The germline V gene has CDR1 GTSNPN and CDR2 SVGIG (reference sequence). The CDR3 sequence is CAWSLQLGNTIYF. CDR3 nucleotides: TGTGCCTGGAGTCTACAGCTTGGAAACACCATATATTTT.

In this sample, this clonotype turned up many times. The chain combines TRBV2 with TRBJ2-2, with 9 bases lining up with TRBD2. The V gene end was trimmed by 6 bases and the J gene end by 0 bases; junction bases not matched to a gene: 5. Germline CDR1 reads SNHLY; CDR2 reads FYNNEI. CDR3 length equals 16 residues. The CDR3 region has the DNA TGTGCCAGCAGATGGCTAGCGGGAACGAACACCGGGGAGCTGTTTTTT. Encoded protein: CASRWLAGTNTGELFF.

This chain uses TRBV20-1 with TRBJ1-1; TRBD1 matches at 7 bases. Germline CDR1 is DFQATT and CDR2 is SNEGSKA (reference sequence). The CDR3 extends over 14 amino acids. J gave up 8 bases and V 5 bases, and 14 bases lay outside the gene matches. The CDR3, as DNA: TGCAGTGCTTATACCCGGGACAGCCAGTCGGAAGCTTTCTTT. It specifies CSAYTRDSQSEAFF.

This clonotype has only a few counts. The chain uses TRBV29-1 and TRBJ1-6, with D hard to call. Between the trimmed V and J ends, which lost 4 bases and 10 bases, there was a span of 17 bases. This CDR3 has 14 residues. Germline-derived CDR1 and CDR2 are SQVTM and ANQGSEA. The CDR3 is CSVAGGEFGSPLHF. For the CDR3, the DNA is TGCAGCGTTGCCGGTGGGGAGTTCGGGTCACCCCTCCACTTT.

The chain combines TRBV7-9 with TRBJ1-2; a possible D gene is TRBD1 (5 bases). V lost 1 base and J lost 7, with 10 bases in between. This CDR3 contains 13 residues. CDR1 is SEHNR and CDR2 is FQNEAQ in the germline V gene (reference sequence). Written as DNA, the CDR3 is TGTGCCAGCAGCTTAGGAGGGGTGGCTGGCTACACCTTC. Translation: CASSLGGVAGYTF.

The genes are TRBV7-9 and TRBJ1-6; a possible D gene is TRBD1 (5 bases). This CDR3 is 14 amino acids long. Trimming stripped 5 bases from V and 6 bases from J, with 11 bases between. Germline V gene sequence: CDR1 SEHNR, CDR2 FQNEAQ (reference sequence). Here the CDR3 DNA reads TGTGCCAGCAGCGCCCGGGGCACTAATTCACCCCTCCACTTT. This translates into CASSARGTNSPLHF.

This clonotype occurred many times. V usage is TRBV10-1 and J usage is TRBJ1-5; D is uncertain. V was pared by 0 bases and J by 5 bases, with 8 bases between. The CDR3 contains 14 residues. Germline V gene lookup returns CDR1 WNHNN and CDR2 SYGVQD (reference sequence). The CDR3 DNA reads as TGCGCCAGCAGTGAGTCTCCTGGGGATCAGCCCCAGCATTTT. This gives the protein CASSESPGDQPQHF.

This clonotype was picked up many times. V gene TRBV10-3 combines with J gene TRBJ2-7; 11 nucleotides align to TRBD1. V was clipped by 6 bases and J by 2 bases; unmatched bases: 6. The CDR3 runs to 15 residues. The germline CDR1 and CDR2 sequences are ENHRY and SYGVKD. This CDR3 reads CAIRPGQGVTYEQYF. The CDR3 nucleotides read TGTGCCATCAGGCCGGGACAGGGGGTCACCTACGAGCAGTACTTC.

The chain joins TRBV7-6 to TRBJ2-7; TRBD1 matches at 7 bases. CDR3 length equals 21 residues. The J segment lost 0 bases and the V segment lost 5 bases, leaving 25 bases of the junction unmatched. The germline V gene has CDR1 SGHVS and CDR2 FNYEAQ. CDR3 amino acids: CASSPSRRTGYKQRSSYEQYF. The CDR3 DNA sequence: TGTGCCAGCAGCCCCTCCCGCAGGACAGGCTACAAACAGAGGAGCTCCTACGAGCAGTACTTC. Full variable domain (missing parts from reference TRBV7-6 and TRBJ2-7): GAGVSQSPRYKVTKRGQDVALRCDPISGHVSLYWYRQALGQGPEFLTYFNYEAQQDKSGLPNDRFSAERPEGSISTLTIQRTEQRDSAMYRCASSPSRRTGYKQRSSYEQYFGPGTRLTVT.

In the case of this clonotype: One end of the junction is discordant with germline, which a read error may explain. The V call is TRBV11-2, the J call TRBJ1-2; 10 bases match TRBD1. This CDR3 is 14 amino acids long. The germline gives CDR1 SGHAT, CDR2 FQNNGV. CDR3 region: CASSLGQGWYGYTF. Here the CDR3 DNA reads TGCGCCAGCAGCTTGGGACAGGGGTGGTATGGCTACACCTTC. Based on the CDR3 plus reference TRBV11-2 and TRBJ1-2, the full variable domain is EAGVAQSPRYKIIEKRQSVAFWCNPISGHATLYWYQQILGQGPKLLIQFQNNGVVDDSQLPKDRFSAERLKGVDSTLKIQPAKLEDSAVYLCASSLGQGWYGYTFGSGTRLTVV.

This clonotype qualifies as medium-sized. CDR3 sequence reads: CASSSRQGGIYTF. The CDR3 nucleotides read TGTGCCAGCAGCTCTAGACAGGGGGGGATCTACACCTTC. The rearrangement joins TRBV7-2 to TRBJ1-2; 9 bases are shared with TRBD1. The V gene end was trimmed by 4 bases and the J gene end by 10 bases; junction bases not matched to a gene: 7. The CDR3 runs to 13 residues. CDR1 SGHTA and CDR2 FQGNSA come from the germline V gene.

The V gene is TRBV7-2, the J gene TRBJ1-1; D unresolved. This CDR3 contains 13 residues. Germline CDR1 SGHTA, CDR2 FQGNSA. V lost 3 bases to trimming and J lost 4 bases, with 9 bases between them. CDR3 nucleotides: TGTGCCAGCAGCTTCGGGTTGGGCACTGAAGCTTTCTTT. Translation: CASSFGLGTEAFF. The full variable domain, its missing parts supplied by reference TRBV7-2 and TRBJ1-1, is GAGVSQSPSNKVTEKGKDVELRCDPISGHTALYWYRQSLGQGLEFLIYFQGNSAPDKSGLPSDRFSAERTGGSVSTLTIQRTQQEDSAVYLCASSFGLGTEAFFGQGTRLTVV.